The rows below give T cell receptor beta chains drawn from one sample of a study of T-cell reconstitution after alpha-beta-depleted transplantation in children. In TCRdb, the PCR reads were re-called with MiXCR into one record per CDR3 protein. The profile shows some 500,000 distinct CDR3 sequences, around 17% of them singletons. The sample consisted of PBMCs from the stem cell graft donor, taken from the stem cell graft. The receptors shown here come from a human donor who donated a stem cell graft to a child with acute lymphoblastic leukemia. Both conserved end residues are part of each CDR3. D genes are given only for firm matches. Rows give clone size only sometimes, using once, few, many, or a class for an expanded clone.

J gene: TRBJ2-7
D gene: NA
clone size: NA
V gene: TRBV7-9
CDR3 protein: CASSPTTGTYEQYF
CDR3 DNA: TGTGCCAGCAGCCCCACTACAGGGACCTACGAGCAGTACTTC

J gene: TRBJ2-1
D gene: TRBD2
clone size: few
V gene: TRBV5-1
CDR3 protein: CASSSGSLYNEQFF
CDR3 DNA: TGCGCCAGCAGTAGCGGGAGTTTATACAATGAGCAGTTCTTC

J gene: TRBJ2-5
D gene: NA
clone size: NA
V gene: TRBV5-1
CDR3 protein: CASSLGFGSQETQYF
CDR3 DNA: TGCGCCAGCAGCTTGGGGTTTGGGTCCCAAGAGACCCAGTACTTC

J gene: TRBJ2-7
D gene: NA
clone size: NA
V gene: TRBV20-1
CDR3 protein: CSANLGPYEQYF
CDR3 DNA: TGCAGTGCTAACCTAGGACCGTACGAGCAGTACTTC

J gene: TRBJ2-2
D gene: TRBD2
clone size: few
V gene: TRBV7-7
CDR3 protein: CASSLTGGATGELFF
CDR3 DNA: TGTGCCAGCAGCTTAACGGGAGGAGCTACCGGGGAGCTGTTTTTT

J gene: TRBJ2-1
D gene: NA
clone size: NA
V gene: TRBV19
CDR3 protein: CASSASPLDLYNEQFF
CDR3 DNA: TGTGCCAGTAGTGCCTCCCCACTTGACCTATACAATGAGCAGTTCTTC

J gene: TRBJ2-7
D gene: NA
clone size: NA
V gene: TRBV29-1
CDR3 protein: CRGRRPLSQYF
CDR3 DNA: TGCAGGGGGCGGCGACCCCTTTCGCAGTACTTC

J gene: TRBJ2-7
D gene: NA
clone size: few
V gene: TRBV20-1
CDR3 protein: CSAPRQSSYEQYF
CDR3 DNA: TGCAGTGCGCCCCGACAGAGCTCCTACGAGCAGTACTTC

J gene: TRBJ2-6
D gene: TRBD1
clone size: NA
V gene: TRBV29-1
CDR3 protein: CSVVGTEGSGANVLTF
CDR3 DNA: TGCAGCGTTGTAGGGACAGAGGGCTCTGGGGCCAACGTCCTGACTTTC

J gene: TRBJ1-4
D gene: NA
clone size: NA
V gene: TRBV29-1
CDR3 protein: CSVVASLNEKLFF
CDR3 DNA: TGCAGCGTTGTGGCCAGTCTTAATGAAAAACTGTTTTTT

J gene: TRBJ2-2
D gene: TRBD2
clone size: NA
V gene: TRBV11-2
CDR3 protein: CASSLETSGSFYGELFF
CDR3 DNA: TGTGCCAGCAGCTTAGAGACTAGCGGGAGTTTCTACGGGGAGCTGTTTTTT

J gene: TRBJ1-5
D gene: NA
clone size: few
V gene: TRBV27
CDR3 protein: CASKLQPYSNQPQHF
CDR3 DNA: TGTGCCAGCAAACTACAGCCTTATAGCAATCAGCCCCAGCATTTT

J gene: TRBJ1-4
D gene: TRBD1
clone size: NA
V gene: TRBV29-1
CDR3 protein: CSVTRTGQTTNEKLFF
CDR3 DNA: TGCAGCGTAACGAGGACAGGGCAGACAACTAATGAAAAACTGTTTTTT

J gene: TRBJ2-3
D gene: TRBD2
clone size: few
V gene: TRBV6-5
CDR3 protein: CASSYSASGFTDTQYF
CDR3 DNA: TGTGCCAGCAGTTACTCGGCTAGCGGTTTCACAGATACGCAGTATTTT

J gene: TRBJ2-1
D gene: NA
clone size: NA
V gene: TRBV5-8
CDR3 protein: CASSTQQGWNEQFF
CDR3 DNA: TGTGCCAGCAGCACTCAACAGGGTTGGAATGAGCAGTTCTTC

J gene: TRBJ2-1
D gene: TRBD2
clone size: NA
V gene: TRBV6-1
CDR3 protein: CASSQTSGEYNEQFF
CDR3 DNA: TGTGCCAGCAGCCAGACTAGCGGGGAGTACAATGAGCAGTTCTTC

J gene: TRBJ2-2
D gene: NA
clone size: few
V gene: TRBV3-1
CDR3 protein: CASSQDLPSAYTGELFF
CDR3 DNA: TGTGCCAGCAGCCAAGATCTACCTAGCGCTTACACCGGGGAGCTGTTTTTT

J gene: TRBJ2-4
D gene: NA
clone size: many
V gene: TRBV3-1
CDR3 protein: CASSQEGIQYF
CDR3 DNA: TGTGCCAGCAGCCAAGAGGGGATTCAGTACTTC

J gene: TRBJ2-5
D gene: NA
clone size: few
V gene: TRBV5-1
CDR3 protein: CASSLLAGFQETQYF
CDR3 DNA: TGCGCCAGCAGCTTGTTGGCGGGGTTCCAAGAGACCCAGTACTTC

J gene: TRBJ2-5
D gene: NA
clone size: few
V gene: TRBV6-5
CDR3 protein: CASSFLASTETQYF
CDR3 DNA: TGTGCCAGCAGTTTCCTCGCGAGCACGGAGACCCAGTACTTC

J gene: TRBJ1-1
D gene: NA
clone size: NA
V gene: TRBV7-6
CDR3 protein: CASSTDRTLNTEAFF
CDR3 DNA: TGTGCCAGCAGCACAGACCGGACACTGAACACTGAAGCTTTCTTT

J gene: TRBJ2-1
D gene: NA
clone size: NA
V gene: TRBV4-2
CDR3 protein: CASSPGRLGYEQFF
CDR3 DNA: TGTGCCAGCAGCCCGGGACGGCTTGGCTATGAGCAGTTCTTC

J gene: TRBJ1-5
D gene: NA
clone size: NA
V gene: TRBV20-1
CDR3 protein: CSARDIQSNQPQHF
CDR3 DNA: TGCAGTGCTAGAGATATACAGAGCAATCAGCCCCAGCATTTT

J gene: TRBJ2-3
D gene: TRBD2
clone size: NA
V gene: TRBV20-1
CDR3 protein: CSARVRPGLAGSSTDTQYF
CDR3 DNA: TGCAGTGCTCGAGTACGTCCGGGACTAGCGGGAAGTAGCACAGATACGCAGTATTTT

J gene: TRBJ1-1
D gene: NA
clone size: few
V gene: TRBV15
CDR3 protein: CATSRVPLLGPGEAFF
CDR3 DNA: TGTGCCACCAGCAGAGTTCCTTTGCTAGGGCCGGGCGAAGCTTTCTTT

J gene: TRBJ1-2
D gene: NA
clone size: many
V gene: TRBV5-1
CDR3 protein: CASSLSRNYGYTF
CDR3 DNA: TGCGCCAGCAGCTTGTCCAGAAACTATGGCTACACCTTC

J gene: TRBJ2-4
D gene: NA
clone size: few
V gene: TRBV7-2
CDR3 protein: CASSLLGLKNIQYF
CDR3 DNA: TGTGCCAGCAGCTTATTGGGGCTGAAAAACATTCAGTACTTC

J gene: TRBJ2-1
D gene: NA
clone size: NA
V gene: TRBV5-1
CDR3 protein: CASGIASEQFF
CDR3 DNA: TGCGCCAGCGGGATAGCAAGTGAGCAGTTCTTC

J gene: TRBJ2-1
D gene: NA
clone size: NA
V gene: TRBV4-2
CDR3 protein: CASSHRAGTRNEQFF
CDR3 DNA: TGTGCCAGCAGCCACCGGGCGGGAACCCGCAATGAGCAGTTCTTC

J gene: TRBJ1-4
D gene: NA
clone size: NA
V gene: TRBV7-2
CDR3 protein: CASSLGFPTNEKLFF
CDR3 DNA: TGTGCCAGCAGCTTAGGGTTCCCAACTAATGAAAAACTGTTTTTT

J gene: TRBJ2-5
D gene: NA
clone size: NA
V gene: TRBV24-1
CDR3 protein: CATSEQQGGKETQYF
CDR3 DNA: TGTGCCACCAGTGAACAACAGGGAGGTAAAGAGACCCAGTACTTC

J gene: TRBJ2-7
D gene: TRBD2
clone size: NA
V gene: TRBV29-1
CDR3 protein: CSVRSDGTSAYEQYF
CDR3 DNA: TGCAGCGTTCGTAGTGATGGGACTAGCGCCTACGAGCAGTACTTC

J gene: TRBJ2-2
D gene: NA
clone size: NA
V gene: TRBV25-1
CDR3 protein: CASSALKWYGGELFF
CDR3 DNA: TGTGCCAGCAGTGCCCTCAAGTGGTACGGCGGGGAGCTGTTTTTT

J gene: TRBJ2-2
D gene: NA
clone size: NA
V gene: TRBV7-8
CDR3 protein: CASSLEPGNTGELFF
CDR3 DNA: TGTGCCAGCAGCTTAGAACCCGGGAACACCGGGGAGCTGTTTTTT

J gene: TRBJ2-7
D gene: TRBD1
clone size: few
V gene: TRBV9
CDR3 protein: CASSVDRGYEQYF
CDR3 DNA: TGTGCCAGCAGCGTCGACAGGGGATACGAGCAGTACTTC

J gene: TRBJ1-2
D gene: NA
clone size: NA
V gene: TRBV10-3
CDR3 protein: CAIKKTGNYGYTF
CDR3 DNA: TGTGCCATCAAAAAAACAGGGAACTATGGCTACACCTTC

J gene: TRBJ2-1
D gene: NA
clone size: few
V gene: TRBV11-2
CDR3 protein: CASSYWKKDAYEQFF
CDR3 DNA: TGTGCCAGCAGCTACTGGAAGAAAGATGCATATGAGCAGTTCTTC